Detailed here is one TCR beta chain. The entry originates in a study of blood T cell repertoires in COVID-19. Study details: COVID-19 samples, acute and convalescent, were from the United States, Italy and Spain. The cDNA or gDNA used as material had been derived from T cells, B-cell-depleted T cells, or PBMCs.

The CDR3 is 15 amino acids. Per germline, CDR1 KGHDR and CDR2 SFDVKD. The ends lost 1 base at V and 5 bases at J; junction bases unmatched: 6. In the authors' workflow: Amplification from reference gene primers served as the basis for estimated nucleated cell counts. Libraries were prepared by immunoSEQ multiplex PCR; TCRdb keeps only in-frame clonotypes and omits some of them. D and trimming were read from the DNA, whereas the V and J calls and clone size are those reported in that table. This sample carries tens of thousands of clones, about 86% of them seen once, and the ten largest clones take around 4%.

Sequencing input: peripheral blood. This rearrangement joins TRBV24-1 to TRBJ2-5, with TRBD1 matching over 7 bases. This TCR came from a man aged 45-60 years with acute or convalescent COVID-19. The CDR3 DNA reads as TGTGCCACCAGTGATTTCCTACAGGGGCGGGAGACCCAGTACTTC. The encoded protein is CATSDFLQGRETQYF.